One sample yielded the 25 T cell receptor beta chains listed below, sequenced in a study of cytomegalovirus exposure and HLA in healthy donors. The PCR had 60 Vbeta and 13 Jbeta primers. Using immunoSEQ multiplex PCR, the repertoire was profiled, and TCRdb retains in-frame clones only, with some absent. The profile covers 130,000 or so clones, with around two thirds appearing a single time and around 1.8% taken by the ten largest. The sample consisted of PBMCs. These receptors were taken from a male donor in good health and CMV-seronegative.

This clone has a handful of counts. In DNA form, the CDR3 reads TGTGCCAGCAGCTTGTTAGCAGGGGACTCTGGAAACACCATATATTTT. It encodes CASSLLAGDSGNTIYF. The rearrangement uses TRBV5-8 and TRBJ1-3, with a tentative D call TRBD1 (6 bases). The germline CDR1 and CDR2 sequences are SGHTS and YDEGEE. Trimming removed 1 base from V and 0 bases from J, with 11 bases in between. CDR3 length: 16 amino acids.

This chain joins TRBV9 and TRBJ1-1; D may be TRBD1 (5 bases). This CDR3 is built from 14 residues. The V and J ends lost 3 bases and 2 bases respectively, with 11 bases between them. Germline assignment: CDR1 SGDLS and CDR2 YYNGEE. CDR3 residues: CASSAGGVNTEAFF. DNA for the CDR3: TGTGCCAGCAGCGCCGGGGGGGTTAACACTGAAGCTTTCTTT. The full variable domain, its missing parts supplied by reference TRBV9 and TRBJ1-1, is DSGVTQTPKHLITATGQRVTLRCSPRSGDLSVYWYQQSLDQGLQFLIQYYNGEERAKGNILERFSAQQFPDLHSELNLSSLELGDSALYFCASSAGGVNTEAFFGQGTRLTVV.

The rearrangement joins TRBV7-3 to TRBJ2-1; the D gene is possibly TRBD2 (5 bases). Trimming left V 3 bases short and J 8 bases short, with 14 bases between. Germline V gene data show CDR1 as SGHTA and CDR2 as FQGTGA. This CDR3 has 14 residues. CDR3 coding DNA: TGTGCCAGCAGCTTGAATTCAGTGGAGGATGAGCAGTTCTTC. The encoded protein is CASSLNSVEDEQFF. The entire variable domain, with the rest obtained from reference TRBV7-3 and TRBJ2-1, is as follows: GAGVSQTPSNKVTEKGKYVELRCDPISGHTALYWYRQSLGQGPEFLIYFQGTGAADDSGLPNDRFFAVRPEGSVSTLKIQRTERGDSAVYLCASSLNSVEDEQFFGPGTRLTVL.

The gene calls are TRBV18 and TRBJ1-1; D perhaps matches TRBD1 (5 bases). Germline V gene data show CDR1 as KGHSH and CDR2 as LQKENI. The length of the CDR3 is 13 residues. V was clipped by 6 bases and J by 1 base, with 9 bases between them. The CDR3 region is CASSQQENTEAFF. The DNA for the CDR3 is TGTGCCAGCTCCCAACAGGAGAACACTGAAGCTTTCTTT.

J is TRBJ2-1 and V is TRBV7-2, with 9 bases matching TRBD2. The CDR3 is made up of 15 amino acids. Trimming cost V 1 base and J 6 bases; bases outside gene matches: 4. Germline V gene sequence: CDR1 SGHTA, CDR2 FQGNSA. CDR3 residues: CASSLVASGANEQFF. The CDR3 nucleotides read TGTGCCAGCAGCTTAGTCGCTAGCGGGGCCAATGAGCAGTTCTTC.

This clone was seen a handful of times. The genes are TRBV5-6 and TRBJ1-5; 7 bases line up with TRBD1. The J segment lost 5 bases and the V segment lost 0 bases, leaving 5 bases of the junction unmatched. Germline values: CDR1 SGHDT, CDR2 YYEEEE. The CDR3 runs 15 residues. The CDR3 sequence: CASSLGDRDDQPQHF. DNA for the CDR3: TGTGCCAGCAGCTTGGGCGACAGGGATGATCAGCCCCAGCATTTT.

This clone appeared once. In DNA, the CDR3 is TGTGCCAGCAGTTTATCGCCCCGAGCTTCCCGTCGCGCAAATGAGCAGTTCTTC. It translates to CASSLSPRASRRANEQFF. The V and J genes are TRBV28 and TRBJ2-1; D gene ambiguous. V shed 1 base and J shed 7 bases, with 23 bases lying between them. CDR3 size: 18 residues. Looked up from germline, CDR1 is MDHEN and CDR2 is SYDVKM.

The chain couples TRBV7-3 to TRBJ2-2, with a possible D match to TRBD2 (6 bases). CDR3 length: 17 amino acids. V lost 4 bases, J lost 4 bases, and 19 bases lay in between. Per germline, CDR1 SGHTA and CDR2 FQGTGA. The CDR3 nucleotides read TGTGCCAGCAGCTCCTACTCTGGGGGTAGCGGCACCGGGGAGCTGTTTTTT. Translating it yields CASSSYSGGSGTGELFF.

The chain couples TRBV11-2 to TRBJ2-5; TRBD2 matches at 7 bases. The germline gives CDR1 SGHAT, CDR2 FQNNGV. V dropped 5 bases and J dropped 5; count of bases not matched to a gene: 17. This CDR3 has 17 residues. CDR3: CASSPGLSGAAGETQYF. The CDR3 DNA is TGTGCCAGCAGCCCCGGACTAAGCGGGGCGGCAGGGGAGACCCAGTACTTC.

J is TRBJ1-2 and V is TRBV6-6, with D perhaps matching TRBD1 (5 bases). V lost 2 bases to trimming and J lost 0 bases, with 13 bases between them. The CDR3 consists of 16 residues. The germline gives CDR1 MNHNY, CDR2 SVGAGI (reference sequence). CDR3 protein: CASSYPGGGANYGYTF. CDR3 in DNA: TGTGCCAGCAGTTACCCGGGGGGAGGGGCTAACTATGGCTACACCTTC.

This clone was counted a few times. The chain couples TRBV11-2 to TRBJ2-1, with 10 nucleotides matching TRBD2. The CDR3 is made up of 16 amino acids. With V trimmed by 2 bases and J by 5 bases, 6 bases remained unmatched. Germline loops: CDR1 SGHAT, CDR2 FQNNGV. The CDR3 sequence is CASSLRVAGGHNEQFF. The CDR3 nucleotides are TGTGCCAGCAGCTTAAGAGTAGCGGGGGGTCACAATGAGCAGTTCTTC.

The chain has TRBV7-2 and TRBJ1-2; TRBD1 aligns across 10 bases. J lost 7 bases, V lost 4 bases, and 6 bases had no gene match. Germline V lookup: CDR1 SGHTA, CDR2 FQGNSA. This CDR3 is built from 14 residues. For the CDR3, the DNA is TGTGCCAGCAGCTACTCGGGACAGGGGTTTGGCTACACCTTC. Its protein is CASSYSGQGFGYTF. The variable domain in full, with the rest retrieved from reference TRBV7-2 and TRBJ1-2, is GAGVSQSPSNKVTEKGKDVELRCDPISGHTALYWYRQSLGQGLEFLIYFQGNSAPDKSGLPSDRFSAERTGGSVSTLTIQRTQQEDSAVYLCASSYSGQGFGYTFGSGTRLTVV.

The rearrangement joins TRBV5-4 to TRBJ1-4, with 7 bases that match TRBD1. The junction had 1 base not matched to a gene; V was cut back by 2 bases and J by 0 bases. CDR1 and CDR2 from the germline V gene are SGHNT and YYREEE (reference sequence). The CDR3 is made up of 15 amino acids. The CDR3 sequence is CASSFQGATNEKLFF. The CDR3 coding sequence is TGTGCCAGCAGCTTCCAGGGGGCAACTAATGAAAAACTGTTTTTT.

This sequence joins TRBV7-2 and TRBJ2-3, with D perhaps matching TRBD2 (5 bases). The germline CDR1 and CDR2 sequences are SGHTA and FQGNSA. This CDR3 is built from 14 residues. The ends were cut back, 2 bases at V and 6 bases at J, with 12 bases in the middle. This chain's CDR3 is CASSLQRGGDTQYF. The CDR3 DNA reads TGTGCCAGCAGCTTACAAAGAGGAGGCGATACGCAGTATTTT.

The rearrangement joins TRBV18 to TRBJ1-6; TRBD1 agrees at 9 bases. The V gene's germline CDR1 is KGHSH and CDR2 LQKENI. The length of the CDR3 is 16 residues. The V gene end was trimmed by 1 base and the J gene end by 5 bases; junction bases not matched to a gene: 3. DNA for the CDR3: TGTGCCAGCTCACCACAAGGGACAGGGAATAATTCACCCCTCCACTTT. Encoded protein: CASSPQGTGNNSPLHF.

The chain combines TRBV2 with TRBJ2-3; no firm D call. The V gene's germline CDR1 is SNHLY and CDR2 FYNNEI. The CDR3 loop spans 14 amino acids. The V gene lost 2 bases and the J gene lost 1 base, with 7 bases spanning the gap. The CDR3 DNA reads TGTGCCAGCAGTGAACGACTGGGCACAGATACGCAGTATTTT. This sequence encodes CASSERLGTDTQYF.

Notes on this clone: At the DNA level, this CDR3 is encoded by other sequences in the same sample as well. The chain uses TRBV6-5 and TRBJ2-7; the D is unclear. This CDR3 has 11 amino acids. Germline CDR1 is MNHEY and CDR2 is SVGAGI. The V gene lost 4 bases and the J gene lost 4 bases, with 5 bases spanning the gap. DNA for the CDR3: TGTGCCAGCAGTTCCCCTTACGAGCAGTACTTC. Amino acids: CASSSPYEQYF.

This clone has only a few counts. V usage is TRBV2 and J usage is TRBJ1-5; D is uncertain. The CDR3 loop spans 18 amino acids. CDR1 is SNHLY and CDR2 is FYNNEI in the germline V gene. Trimming pared 5 bases from V and 0 bases from J, leaving 20 bases between. CDR3 protein: CASSMTRRSSDSNQPQHF. The DNA of the CDR3 is TGTGCCAGCAGTATGACCCGAAGATCCAGCGATAGCAATCAGCCCCAGCATTTT.

The gene calls are TRBV5-1 and TRBJ2-5; D not resolved. This CDR3 spans 13 amino acids. The germline V gene encodes CDR1 SGHRS and CDR2 YFSETQ. The germline V and J ends were trimmed by 3 bases and 5 bases, with 11 bases remaining between them. CDR3 DNA sequence: TGCGCCAGCAGCTATGACAATCTGGAGACCCAGTACTTC. This translates into CASSYDNLETQYF.

The J gene is TRBJ2-3, the V gene TRBV5-4, with a weak D call TRBD2 (5 bases). Germline V gene data show CDR1 as SGHNT and CDR2 as YYREEE (reference sequence). The ends were cut back, 1 base at V and 0 bases at J, with 9 bases in the middle. The CDR3 spans 15 residues. This CDR3 reads CASSLSRASTDTQYF. CDR3 DNA: TGTGCCAGCAGCTTGTCGCGGGCGAGCACAGATACGCAGTATTTT.

As regards this clone: At the DNA level, this CDR3 is encoded by other sequences in the same sample as well. The DNA of the CDR3 is TGTGCCAGCAGCTTAGGACAGGGCACAGATACGCAGTATTTT. It translates to CASSLGQGTDTQYF. The chain links TRBV7-9 to TRBJ2-3; maybe TRBD1 (6 bases). This CDR3 spans 14 amino acids. Germline-derived CDR1 and CDR2 are SEHNR and FQNEAQ (reference sequence). V gave up 1 base and J gave up 1 base, with 6 bases separating them.

This clone was counted a few times. The rearrangement uses TRBV4-3 and TRBJ2-7, with 10 bases that match TRBD1. Germline V gene data show CDR1 as LGHNA and CDR2 as YSLEER. This CDR3 spans 17 amino acids. Trimming at V came to 0 bases and at J to 3 bases, leaving 8 bases not matched to a gene. The CDR3 DNA reads TGCGCCAGCAGCCAAGACGCCTCCGGGACAGGGGACTACGAGCAGTACTTC. It is translated as CASSQDASGTGDYEQYF.

The chain joins TRBV28 to TRBJ1-6, with 8 bases aligning to TRBD1. V trimming: 3 bases; J trimming: 8 bases; junction bases outside the gene matches: 9. Germline V lookup: CDR1 MDHEN, CDR2 SYDVKM. This CDR3 contains 16 residues. The CDR3 DNA reads as TGTGCCAGCAGTTTCAGGACAGGGAGGGTGGATTCACCCCTCCACTTT. This gives the protein CASSFRTGRVDSPLHF.

In its sample, this clone was seen a few times. The chain has TRBV29-1 and TRBJ2-5; D is undetermined. The ends were cut back, 3 bases at V and 2 bases at J, with 10 bases in the middle. This CDR3 has 13 amino acids. Germline assignment: CDR1 SQVTM and CDR2 ANQGSEA. CDR3 loop: CSVDAYPQETQYF. As DNA, the CDR3 is TGCAGCGTTGACGCGTATCCGCAAGAGACCCAGTACTTC. Variable domain in full (rest from reference TRBV29-1 and TRBJ2-5): SAVISQKPSRDICQRGTSLTIQCQVDSQVTMMFWYRQQPGQSLTLIATANQGSEATYESGFVIDKFPISRPNLTFSTLTVSNMSPEDSSIYLCSVDAYPQETQYFGPGTRLLVL.

The V call is TRBV28, the J call TRBJ2-7; D uncertain. Germline lookup yields CDR1 MDHEN and CDR2 SYDVKM. The ends were cut back, 3 bases at V and 2 bases at J, with 8 bases in the middle. CDR3 size: 13 residues. Here the CDR3 DNA reads TGTGCCAGCAGTTTCCCCCAAACCTACGAGCAGTACTTC. Amino acid sequence: CASSFPQTYEQYF. Supplemented by reference TRBV28 and TRBJ2-7, the full variable domain reads DVKVTQSSRYLVKRTGEKVFLECVQDMDHENMFWYRQDPGLGLRLIYFSYDVKMKEKGDIPEGYSVSREKKERFSLILESASTNQTSMYLCASSFPQTYEQYFGPGTRLTVT.